This T cell receptor (beta chain) was retrieved from a study of blood T cells in healthy people across ages. A second PCR, run for roughly 7 to 12 cycles, used a sample-barcoded 5' primer plus a J-beta primer mix. TCRdb independently ran MiXCR on the 5' RACE reads; one entry per CDR3 protein. The repertoire includes 800,000 to 1,300,000 distinct CDR3 sequences, about 23% of them detected once, and around 0.7% sits in the top ten. This clonotype was detected only a few times. V lost 6 bases to trimming and J lost 8 bases; unmatched junction nucleotides: 14. The CDR3 has 15 residues. These same data were also listed under a study on T cells of mothers and their children.

The sequence was obtained from a girl aged 2 to 10 in good health. The rearrangement joins TRBV12-3 or TRBV12-4 to TRBJ1-2, with TRBD1 matching 8 bases. The sequenced sample was blood. CDR3 DNA: TGTGCCAGCAGCCCCCTGGACAGGGTTACGAGCGGCTACACCTTC. Translation gives CASSPLDRVTSGYTF.